Following are 10 T cell receptor beta chains from one sample sequenced in a study of regulatory T cells in long-lasting Graves disease. The time point denotes: newly diagnosed GD, antithyroid drugs for less than 3 months. PBMCs provided the RNA from which the TCR library was made. Combining iRepertoire HTBI primers with Arm-PCR of CDR3 regions, the authors built TCR beta libraries. TCRdb passed the multiplex PCR reads through MiXCR, listing each CDR3 protein once. The sample yields 350,000 to 450,000 distinct CDR3 sequences, 15% seen once. This sample was also put to use in a study of T cells in Graves' hyperthyroidism and ophthalmopathy.

Sequenced here: peripheral blood mononuclear cells (PBMCs), sampled at new diagnosis, from a patient treated with antithyroid drugs. The receptors here all came from a middle-aged woman with Graves disease.

The table lists this clonotype with many counts. This chain connects TRBV5-1 to TRBJ2-5; D perhaps matches TRBD1 (5 bases). The CDR3 has 14 amino acids. CDR1 is SGHRS and CDR2 is YFSETQ in the germline V gene. The germline V and J ends were trimmed by 0 bases and 4 bases, with 10 bases remaining between them. In nucleotides, the CDR3 is TGCGCCAGCAGCTTGGGACAGTCTCCAGAGACCCAGTACTTC. Translating gives CASSLGQSPETQYF.

This clonotype occurred a few times. This rearrangement joins TRBV28 to TRBJ1-4; weak D call: TRBD1 (6 bases). Germline V gene data show CDR1 as MDHEN and CDR2 as SYDVKM. The CDR3 totals 12 residues. V was cut by 6 bases and J by 10 bases, with 12 bases left in between. CDR3 nucleotides: TGTGCCAGCAGCCAACAGGGTCGAAAACTGTTTTTT. Protein product: CASSQQGRKLFF.

This chain uses TRBV19 with TRBJ2-3; D remains unclear. The CDR3 covers 15 residues. V was clipped by 4 bases and J by 0 bases, with 11 bases between them. The germline CDR1 and CDR2 sequences are LNHDA and SQIVND (reference sequence). The CDR3 is CASSTLATSTDTQYF. The CDR3 coding sequence is TGTGCCAGTAGTACTTTGGCTACTAGCACAGATACGCAGTATTTT.

The table lists this clonotype with a few counts. V is TRBV12-3 or TRBV12-4 and J is TRBJ1-3; no clear D gene. The germline V and J ends were trimmed by 5 bases and 0 bases, with 5 bases remaining between them. The length of the CDR3 is 13 residues. For the CDR3, the DNA is TGTGCCAGCAGTGTTGGCTCTGGAAACACCATATATTTT. As protein: CASSVGSGNTIYF.

This clonotype was recorded at least ten times. This chain joins TRBV28 and TRBJ2-7; D not certain. V lost 4 bases and J lost 3, with 10 bases in between. CDR1 is MDHEN, CDR2 SYDVKM, per germline. The CDR3 totals 13 residues. CDR3 nucleotides: TGTGCCAGCAGTTATGGGGATTTCTACGAGCAGTACTTC. Translated: CASSYGDFYEQYF.

This clonotype was seen at least ten times. The V call is TRBV7-6, the J call TRBJ2-1; the match to TRBD2 covers 13 bases. CDR3 length equals 16 residues. Germline V gene sequence: CDR1 SGHVS, CDR2 FNYEAQ. The trim removed 1 base at V and 10 bases at J, leaving 7 bases unmatched. The CDR3 region is CASSLESGLAGEEQFF. The CDR3 DNA is TGTGCCAGCAGCTTAGAGTCTGGACTAGCGGGAGAGGAGCAGTTCTTC.

This clonotype came up a few times. The chain is built from TRBV30 and TRBJ2-5, with TRBD2 identical over 8 bases. After removal of 7 bases from V and 0 bases from J, the junction contained 4 bases not matched to a gene. Germline V gives CDR1 GTSNPN, CDR2 SVGIG (reference sequence). The CDR3 sequence is 13 residues long. The CDR3 sequence: CAFGRGDQETQYF. In DNA form, the CDR3 reads TGTGCCTTCGGGCGGGGGGACCAAGAGACCCAGTACTTC.

This clonotype has just one count. With a much larger clone just one base away, this may be a read error. The chain employs TRBV12-3 or TRBV12-4 and TRBJ1-3; possible D gene TRBD1, 5 bases. The CDR3 consists of 14 residues. The CDR3 loop is CSSSLGREGNTIYF. The DNA for the CDR3 is TGTTCCAGCAGTTTGGGACGGGAGGGAAACACCATATATTTT.

This clonotype has at least ten counts. The chain has TRBV11-2 and TRBJ2-7, with D unclear. Trimming took 1 base from V and 6 from J, leaving 10 bases between them. This CDR3 region has 13 residues. Germline V gene data show CDR1 as SGHAT and CDR2 as FQNNGV. CDR3 residues: CASSLALSREQYF. In nucleotides, the CDR3 is TGTGCCAGCAGCTTAGCTTTAAGCCGCGAGCAGTACTTC.

The chain carries TRBV30 and TRBJ2-1; 8 bases line up with TRBD2. CDR3 length: 15 amino acids. In germline, CDR1 is GTSNPN, CDR2 SVGIG (reference sequence). V lost 0 bases and J lost 9; bases outside the gene matches: 10. The CDR3 DNA sequence: TGTGCCTGGAGTGTATATAGCGGGGCTGGGGGTGAGCAGTTCTTC. It yields the protein CAWSVYSGAGGEQFF.